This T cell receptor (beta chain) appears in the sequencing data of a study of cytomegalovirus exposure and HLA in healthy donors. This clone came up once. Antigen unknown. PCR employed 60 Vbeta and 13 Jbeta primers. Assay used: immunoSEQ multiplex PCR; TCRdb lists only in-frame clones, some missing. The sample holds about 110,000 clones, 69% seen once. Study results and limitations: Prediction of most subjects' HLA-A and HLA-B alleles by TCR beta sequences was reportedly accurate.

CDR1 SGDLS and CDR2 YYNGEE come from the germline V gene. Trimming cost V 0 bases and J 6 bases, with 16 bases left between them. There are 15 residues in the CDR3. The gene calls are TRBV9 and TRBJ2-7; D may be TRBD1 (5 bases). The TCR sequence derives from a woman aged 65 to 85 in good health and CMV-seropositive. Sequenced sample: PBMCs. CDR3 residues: CASSVGGDSLGEQYF. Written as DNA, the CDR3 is TGTGCCAGCAGCGTAGGCGGCGACAGCCTCGGCGAGCAGTACTTC.